A single T cell receptor (beta chain) is shown here with its context. As yet, its antigen is unknown. The data belong to a study of vaccination and CD4 T cells after COVID-19. Study overall: There were two doses of either BNT162b2 or mRNA-1273 vaccine given to participants.

Treatment noted: roughly ten-day PBMC culture with coronavirus spike peptide pools or control peptides (ViraFEST assay). First, ViraFEST expanded antigen-specific T cells with peptide pools, and next it sequenced the TCRs. The CDR3 is 16 residues long. Germline V CDR1 and CDR2: KGHSH, LQKENI. The J segment lost 0 bases and the V segment lost 0 bases, leaving 5 bases of the junction unmatched. Oncomine TCR Beta short-read sequencing was applied to DNA from cultured CD4+ T cells. TCRdb ran MiXCR on the PCR reads and lists one entry per CDR3 protein. This table has some 17,000 distinct CDR3 sequences, 55% to 65% appearing once.

The source of this sequence is a human donor who had recovered from COVID-19. Sequencing was performed on CD4+ T cells from blood, cultured in vitro, taken after SARS-CoV-2 vaccination. This chain uses TRBV18 with TRBJ2-7, with 7 bases that match TRBD2. CDR3 sequence reads: CASSPPRGTSSYEQYF. DNA of the CDR3: TGTGCCAGCTCACCACCGCGGGGGACCAGCTCCTACGAGCAGTACTTC.